This T cell receptor (beta chain) was recovered during a study of beta chain features in type 1 diabetes. As for the study in general: The patient and healthy donor groups were comparable for age, gender and cell yields.

Between the trimmed V and J ends, which lost 1 base and 0 bases, there was a span of 4 bases. CDR1 and CDR2 (germline): SGHRS, YFSETQ. This CDR3 spans 13 amino acids. Findings and limits, study-wide: Compared to healthy donors, patients appeared to have naive, central memory and Treg TCRB repertoires that were more alike. The influence of HLA type on TCRB rearrangement stayed undetermined.

The study reverse transcribed the entire isolated RNA, so it sequenced expressed TCRB transcripts. Profiling relied on immunoSEQ multiplex PCR, and the TCRdb table lists in-frame clones only, not all of them. The data show about 290,000 clones, with about 8% seen just once and roughly 1% held by the top ten. This clone was observed a few times. Its specificity is not known. The clonotype comes from a woman between 18 and 29 years old in good health. This rearrangement joins TRBV5-1 to TRBJ2-5; D uncertain. What was sequenced was central memory CD4+ T cells from blood. The CDR3 DNA follows: TGCGCCAGCAGCTTGACAGACCAAGAGACCCAGTACTTC. As protein: CASSLTDQETQYF.